The present entry profiles one T cell receptor beta chain with its context. What it recognizes is unknown. The CDR3 extends over 17 amino acids. CDR1 is LGHNA, CDR2 YSLEER, per germline. Unmatched junction bases numbered 7, after V lost 4 bases and J lost 0 bases. The sample comes from a study of T cell repertoires in cytomegalovirus infection. Notes on the study in general: Totalled public TCR beta family frequency picked out people who carried CMV plus the relevant HLA.

TCRdb independently ran MiXCR on the reads; one entry per CDR3 protein. The data show more than 400,000 distinct CDR3 sequences, approximately 26% seen once. What was sequenced was PBMCs. The sequence was collected from a human donor in good health (CMV status not recorded). Some clones in this sample may be carry-over from other donors' samples. J is TRBJ2-7 and V is TRBV4-3, with 12 positions matching TRBD2. CDR3 sequence (DNA): TGCGCCAGCAGCCGCAGTTGGACTAGCGGGAACTCCTACGAGCAGTACTTC. This codes for CASSRSWTSGNSYEQYF.